This T cell receptor beta chain was recorded in a study of T cell responses to AZD1222 COVID-19 vaccine. Notes on the study in general: The donors showed a predominance of white British ancestry and of females, with possible underestimation of clonal diversity. Reportedly, nearly half the spike-specific TCRs target unmutated variant regions.

Generated by immunoSEQ multiplex PCR, the TCRdb table keeps only in-frame clones and is missing some. The sample has about 150,000 clones; 75% to 90% are singletons. As regards this clone: The antigen remains unidentified.

This CDR3 region has 14 residues. Germline V CDR1 and CDR2: MDHEN, SYDVKM. V lost 5 bases to trimming and J lost 8 bases; unmatched junction nucleotides: 9. This receptor was obtained from an adult in good health. This chain connects TRBV28 to TRBJ1-3; 7 bases align to TRBD1. The sequences come from peripheral blood, collected on day 0 of MenACWY control vaccination. CDR3 bases: TGTGCCAGCAGTCCGACGACAGGGTCGTACACCATATATTTT. It specifies CASSPTTGSYTIYF. The complete variable domain, with remaining parts taken from reference TRBV28 and TRBJ1-3, reads DVKVTQSSRYLVKRTGEKVFLECVQDMDHENMFWYRQDPGLGLRLIYFSYDVKMKEKGDIPEGYSVSREKKERFSLILESASTNQTSMYLCASSPTTGSYTIYFGEGSWLTVV.